The rows below give T cell receptor beta chains drawn from one sample of a study of shared clonotypes between healthy human individuals. Clones were read by immunoSEQ multiplex PCR, and TCRdb kept only the in-frame ones, dropping some. This sample yields about 2.3 million clones, of which less than 95% are seen a single time; 0.37% belongs to the top ten. Input material: naive CD4+ T cells from PBMCs. All receptors derive from a man aged 18-30 years in good health. Some clones in this sample may be carry-over from other donors' samples. The CDR3 runs from the conserved cysteine through the conserved F or W. The D gene is left open where the match is weak. Clone size, where shown, is once, few, many, or a class for clones that have expanded.

j_gene: TRBJ1-3; d_gene: NA; abundance: NA; v_gene: TRBV28; CDR3aa: CASSFGNTIYF; CDR3nt: TGTGCCAGCAGTTTCGGAAACACCATATATTTT
j_gene: TRBJ1-1; d_gene: NA; abundance: NA; v_gene: TRBV5-1; CDR3aa: CASSSATDLNTEAFF; CDR3nt: TGCGCCAGCAGCTCAGCGACGGATTTGAACACTGAAGCTTTCTTT
j_gene: TRBJ1-2; d_gene: NA; abundance: NA; v_gene: TRBV2; CDR3aa: CASSEEDWGYTF; CDR3nt: TGTGCCAGCAGCGAGGAAGACTGGGGCTACACCTTC
j_gene: TRBJ1-1; d_gene: NA; abundance: NA; v_gene: TRBV7-2; CDR3aa: CASSITAVTEAFF; CDR3nt: TGTGCCAGCAGCATTACCGCTGTCACTGAAGCTTTCTTT
j_gene: TRBJ2-2; d_gene: NA; abundance: NA; v_gene: TRBV2; CDR3aa: CASRLENTGELFF; CDR3nt: TGTGCCAGCAGGTTGGAGAACACCGGGGAGCTGTTTTTT
j_gene: TRBJ2-3; d_gene: NA; abundance: NA; v_gene: TRBV5-6; CDR3aa: CASSLNGRYGRDTQYF; CDR3nt: TGTGCCAGCAGCTTGAACGGCAGGTACGGGAGAGATACGCAGTATTTT
j_gene: TRBJ1-2; d_gene: TRBD1; abundance: NA; v_gene: TRBV18; CDR3aa: CASSVSGTGVYTF; CDR3nt: TGTGCCAGCTCAGTTTCCGGGACAGGGGTCTACACCTTC
j_gene: TRBJ2-5; d_gene: NA; abundance: NA; v_gene: TRBV18; CDR3aa: CASSPQVSIYETQYF; CDR3nt: TGTGCCAGCTCACCACAGGTGTCGATTTACGAGACCCAGTACTTC
j_gene: TRBJ2-3; d_gene: NA; abundance: NA; v_gene: TRBV7-9; CDR3aa: CASSLGTSIDTQYF; CDR3nt: TGTGCCAGCAGCTTGGGGACTTCGATAGATACGCAGTATTTT
j_gene: TRBJ1-2; d_gene: TRBD1; abundance: NA; v_gene: TRBV5-1; CDR3aa: CASSLGTGGTGYTF; CDR3nt: TGCGCCAGCAGCTTAGGGACAGGGGGCACAGGCTACACCTTC
j_gene: TRBJ2-3; d_gene: NA; abundance: NA; v_gene: TRBV6-4; CDR3aa: CASSEIIWIDTQYF; CDR3nt: TGTGCCAGCAGTGAGATAATATGGATAGATACGCAGTATTTT
j_gene: TRBJ1-2; d_gene: NA; abundance: once; v_gene: TRBV25-1; CDR3aa: CASLRPEDYGYTF; CDR3nt: TGTGCCAGCTTAAGACCCGAGGACTATGGCTACACCTTC
j_gene: TRBJ1-1; d_gene: TRBD1; abundance: NA; v_gene: TRBV19; CDR3aa: CASRDREMNTEAFF; CDR3nt: TGTGCCAGTAGGGACAGGGAAATGAACACTGAAGCTTTCTTT
j_gene: TRBJ2-7; d_gene: NA; abundance: NA; v_gene: TRBV5-5; CDR3aa: CASSETGSLEQYF; CDR3nt: TGTGCCAGCAGCGAGACCGGGTCCCTCGAGCAGTACTTC